One TCR beta chain is described in this entry. Its specificity is unknown. Germline V CDR1 and CDR2: SGHNT, YYREEE (reference sequence). The ends lost 0 bases at V and 0 bases at J; junction bases unmatched: 2. This CDR3 comprises 16 residues. Using immunoSEQ multiplex PCR, the repertoire was profiled, and TCRdb retains in-frame clones only, with some absent. The sample lists around 100,000 clones, 92% seen once, with 3% to 4% in the top ten. This sample is part of a study of CD4+ T cells in melanoma. General observations from the study: Diverse differentiation states were reported for melanoma neoantigen-specific CD4+ T cells.

The sequence was obtained from a human donor with melanoma. The rearrangement joins TRBV5-4 to TRBJ2-3, with 9 bases identical to TRBD2. Sequencing was done on a sample of peripheral blood. The CDR3 region is CASSLGLAGSTDTQYF. CDR3 in DNA: TGTGCCAGCAGCTTGGGGCTAGCGGGGAGCACAGATACGCAGTATTTT.